The 8 T cell receptor beta chains reported below all come from one sample, sequenced in a study of regulatory T cells in long-lasting Graves disease. Libraries of TCR beta came from iRepertoire HTBI primers plus Arm-PCR of CDR3 regions. One entry per CDR3 protein results from TCRdb running MiXCR on the multiplex PCR reads. The sample includes 250,000 to 400,000 distinct CDR3 sequences, 18% of them seen just once. This sample's time point: newly diagnosed GD, antithyroid drugs for less than 3 months. Preparation of the TCR library used RNA extracted from PBMCs. This material consisted of peripheral blood mononuclear cells (PBMCs), taken at new diagnosis, from a patient treated with antithyroid drugs. The receptors were gathered from a female donor with Graves disease.

The table lists this clonotype with many counts. The V gene is TRBV28, the J gene TRBJ2-7, with TRBD1 matching over 9 bases. V shed 4 bases and J 2 bases; nucleotides not matched to a gene: 9. Germline-derived CDR1 and CDR2 are MDHEN and SYDVKM. This CDR3 is 16 amino acids long. CDR3 sequence (DNA): TGTGCCAGCAGTTATTCTCCGGACAGGGGAGCCTACGAGCAGTACTTC. It is translated as CASSYSPDRGAYEQYF.

Ten or more counts support this clonotype. The chain has TRBV3-1 and TRBJ1-2; D is perhaps TRBD1 (5 bases). Germline V CDR1 and CDR2: LGHDT, YNNKEL (reference sequence). The CDR3 has 14 amino acids. V lost 0 bases and J 6 bases, leaving 11 bases between the germline ends. The CDR3 coding sequence is TGTGCCAGCAGCCAAGAAAACCAGGGTAATGGCTACACCTTC. The encoded protein is CASSQENQGNGYTF.

With regard to this clonotype: This likely stems from a read error, as it lies one base from a far larger clone. The gene calls are TRBV6-5 and TRBJ2-1, with 11 positions matching TRBD2. The CDR3 covers 17 residues. Germline lookup yields CDR1 MNHEY and CDR2 SVGAGI. CDR3 residues: CASSYRLGSGRADEQLF. The DNA of the CDR3 is TGTGCCAGCAGCTACAGGTTGGGTAGCGGGAGGGCCGATGAGCAGCTCTTC.

V usage is TRBV11-3 and J usage is TRBJ1-4; D gene uncertain. V dropped 4 bases and J dropped 5 bases, with 14 bases sitting between them. Germline values: CDR1 SGHNT, CDR2 YENEEA. There are 15 residues in the CDR3. The CDR3 bases are TGTGCCAGCAGCTCGGGTTCTGGGCAGAATGAAAAACTGTTTTTT. Its protein is CASSSGSGQNEKLFF.

In this sample, this clonotype turned up many times. The rearrangement uses TRBV28 and TRBJ2-7, with D perhaps TRBD2 (5 bases). CDR1 is MDHEN and CDR2 is SYDVKM in the germline V gene. The CDR3 consists of 15 residues. Trimming stripped 6 bases from V and 1 base from J, with 16 bases between. The CDR3 DNA is TGTGCCAGCAGCGGTCCCATCCGGGGTTCCTACGAGCAGTACTTC. The encoded protein is CASSGPIRGSYEQYF.

This clonotype was found many times. V usage is TRBV2 and J usage is TRBJ1-4, with D possibly being TRBD1 (5 bases). Trimming removed 7 bases at V and 4 bases at J, with 19 bases between. Germline CDR1 SNHLY, CDR2 FYNNEI. CDR3 length equals 16 residues. The chain's CDR3 is CASTRDGLPYNEKLFF. In nucleotides, the CDR3 is TGTGCCAGCACCCGGGACGGTCTCCCTTATAATGAAAAACTGTTTTTT.

In its sample, this clonotype was seen many times. V usage is TRBV19 and J usage is TRBJ2-3; D uncertain. This CDR3 region has 12 residues. The V end lost 3 bases, the J end lost 14 bases, and 15 bases lay between the germline ends. CDR1 and CDR2 (germline): LNHDA, SQIVND (reference sequence). The CDR3 region has the DNA TGTGCCAGTAGTATGGATGCCAAGCTTCCGTATTTT. Its translation is CASSMDAKLPYF.

This clonotype has ten or more counts. The CDR3 DNA reads as TGTGCCAGCACCCCGGGACTAGCGGGAGGTTCGGGCAATGAGCAGTTCTTC. It specifies CASTPGLAGGSGNEQFF. The chain uses TRBV11-3 and TRBJ2-1, with 15 bases aligning to TRBD2. CDR3 length: 17 residues. Germline trimming cut 7 bases from V and 6 bases from J; bases unmatched to any gene: 10. Germline CDR1 reads SGHNT; CDR2 reads YENEEA.